These 30 T cell receptor beta chains originate from one sample sequenced in a study of cytomegalovirus exposure and HLA in healthy donors. PCR was performed using 60 Vbeta and 13 Jbeta primers. TCRdb keeps only in-frame clones here, not all; method: immunoSEQ multiplex PCR. The data hold 100,000 to 150,000 clones, with roughly four fifths observed a single time. The sequencing input was PBMCs. Receptor source: a woman aged 60-75 years in good health and CMV-seronegative.

This clone has a handful of counts. The rearrangement uses TRBV5-1 and TRBJ2-7; D might be TRBD2 (6 bases). The CDR3 loop spans 15 amino acids. V was trimmed by 4 bases and J by 7 bases, leaving 21 bases between them. Germline V CDR1 and CDR2: SGHRS, YFSETQ. The CDR3 nucleotides are TGCGCCAGCAGCAACACGGGACTTCCCGGAATAGAGCAGTACTTC. It yields the protein CASSNTGLPGIEQYF.

V gene TRBV27 combines with J gene TRBJ1-1, with TRBD1 identical over 7 bases. Germline values: CDR1 MNHEY, CDR2 SMNVEV (reference sequence). J was trimmed by 1 base and V by 3 bases; bases with no gene match: 2. There are 14 residues in the CDR3. Written as DNA, the CDR3 is TGTGCCAGCAGTTTGGGACAGTCGAACACTGAAGCTTTCTTT. Translating it yields CASSLGQSNTEAFF.

J is TRBJ1-1 and V is TRBV27; TRBD1 aligns across 11 bases. V was clipped by 7 bases and J by 3 bases; unmatched bases: 13. The CDR3 is made up of 17 amino acids. Germline lookup yields CDR1 MNHEY and CDR2 SMNVEV (reference sequence). Written as DNA, the CDR3 is TGTGCCAGCAACCCAACCGGGACAGGGGGAGTATACACTGAAGCTTTCTTT. It translates to CASNPTGTGGVYTEAFF.

The chain recombines TRBV2 with TRBJ2-2, with a weak D call TRBD1 (6 bases). This CDR3 region has 13 residues. Germline CDR1 reads SNHLY; CDR2 reads FYNNEI. Trimming pared 5 bases from V and 6 bases from J, leaving 10 bases between. The CDR3: CASSTQGSGELFF. In DNA form, the CDR3 reads TGTGCCAGCAGTACACAGGGATCCGGGGAGCTGTTTTTT.

The chain combines TRBV6-1 with TRBJ2-5; D is unclear. CDR3 length equals 11 residues. The germline V gene has CDR1 MNHNS and CDR2 SASEGT. With 5 bases removed from V and 3 bases from J, the gap between germline ends came to 4 bases. As DNA, the CDR3 is TGTGCCAGCAGTCCAGAAGAGACCCAGTACTTC. As protein: CASSPEETQYF.

This clone has just a few counts. J is TRBJ2-2 and V is TRBV29-1; TRBD1 matches 12 bases. After removal of 2 bases from V and 5 bases from J, the junction contained 9 bases not matched to a gene. This CDR3 is 17 amino acids long. The germline gives CDR1 SQVTM, CDR2 ANQGSEA. The CDR3 bases are TGCAGCGTTGAAAGTCCCCGGGACAGGGGGCGAACCGGGGAGCTGTTTTTT. It translates to CSVESPRDRGRTGELFF.

In its sample, this clone was seen a few times. The V call is TRBV4-1, the J call TRBJ1-3; tentatively, D is TRBD1 (6 bases). CDR1 and CDR2 from the germline V gene are MGHRA and YSYEKL. The V and J ends lost 1 base and 0 bases respectively, with 19 bases between them. This CDR3 comprises 19 residues. The DNA for the CDR3 is TGCGCCAGCAGCCAAGTACATAGGGGGGGGCAGAGCTCTGGAAACACCATATATTTT. It specifies CASSQVHRGGQSSGNTIYF.

The chain is built from TRBV21-1 and TRBJ1-3; TRBD1, the table's D call, was not compared with the DNA. TRBV21-1 is classified as a pseudogene. The CDR3 length is 18 residues. The DNA for the CDR3 is TGTGCCAGCAGCAAAGTAGGGACAGGGCTATTCTCTGGAAACACCATATATTTT. Encoded protein: CASSKVGTGLFSGNTIYF.

The V gene is TRBV11-2, the J gene TRBJ1-3; no clear D gene. V was pared by 3 bases and J by 0 bases, with 9 bases between. Germline loops: CDR1 SGHAT, CDR2 FQNNGV. CDR3 length: 15 amino acids. The CDR3 DNA is TGTGCCAGCAGCTTCCTTTCTTACTCTGGAAACACCATATATTTT. It specifies CASSFLSYSGNTIYF.

This clone has just one count. The gene calls are TRBV7-3 and TRBJ2-1; 13 bases map to TRBD2. The V gene's germline CDR1 is SGHTA and CDR2 FQGTGA. V was pared by 8 bases and J by 9 bases, with 10 bases of the junction left unmatched. The CDR3 is made up of 15 amino acids. The CDR3 here is CASGWTGTSGIEQFF. The CDR3 DNA sequence: TGTGCCAGCGGCTGGACCGGGACTAGCGGGATTGAGCAGTTCTTC.

This clone was seen a handful of times. The V gene is TRBV6-1, the J gene TRBJ1-2; TRBD1 aligns across 8 bases. Germline V gene sequence: CDR1 MNHNS, CDR2 SASEGT. V shed 6 bases and J 5 bases; nucleotides not matched to a gene: 5. The CDR3 is made up of 13 amino acids. This chain's CDR3 is CASSPRQGYGYTF. The CDR3, as DNA: TGTGCCAGCAGCCCGCGACAGGGGTATGGCTACACCTTC.

The V gene is TRBV29-1, the J gene TRBJ1-1; D might be TRBD1 (5 bases). The CDR3 sequence is 13 residues long. V was shortened by 3 bases and J by 1 base, with 9 bases between the two germline ends. CDR1 SQVTM and CDR2 ANQGSEA come from the germline V gene. The CDR3, as DNA: TGCAGCGTTGACAACAGGCCGAACACTGAAGCTTTCTTT. It yields the protein CSVDNRPNTEAFF.

The V and J genes are TRBV7-3 and TRBJ2-5, with TRBD2 matching 7 bases. The CDR3 extends over 16 amino acids. Trimming took 2 bases from V and 4 from J; bases not matched to a gene: 10. CDR1 SGHTA and CDR2 FQGTGA come from the germline V gene. CDR3 protein: CASSLGRGSPRETQYF. CDR3 bases: TGTGCCAGCAGCTTAGGTCGCGGGAGCCCCAGAGAGACCCAGTACTTC.

V gene TRBV28 combines with J gene TRBJ2-1, with a tentative D call TRBD2 (7 bases). Germline CDR1 MDHEN, CDR2 SYDVKM. V was cut by 5 bases and J by 9 bases, with 29 bases left in between. The length of the CDR3 is 18 residues. The CDR3 here is CASSLGRGAGVRLVEQFF. DNA of the CDR3: TGTGCCAGCAGTCTAGGCAGGGGCGCGGGAGTCAGGTTGGTTGAGCAGTTCTTC.

The rearrangement links TRBV13 to TRBJ1-3; possible D gene TRBD1, 6 bases. Per germline, CDR1 PRHDT and CDR2 FYEKMQ (reference sequence). This CDR3 contains 14 residues. V was shortened by 4 bases and J by 4 bases, with 11 bases between the two germline ends. CDR3 loop: CASSSGDNGNTIYF. The CDR3 nucleotides are TGTGCCAGCAGCTCCGGGGACAACGGAAACACCATATATTTT. The entire variable domain, with the rest obtained from reference TRBV13 and TRBJ1-3, is as follows: AAGVIQSPRHLIKEKRETATLKCYPIPRHDTVYWYQQGPGQDPQFLISFYEKMQSDKGSIPDRFSAQQFSDYHSELNMSSLELGDSALYFCASSSGDNGNTIYFGEGSWLTVV.

The chain employs TRBV10-1 and TRBJ2-1; 8 bases are a match to TRBD2. J lost 0 bases, V lost 6 bases, and 4 bases had no gene match. The CDR3 consists of 15 residues. Germline-derived CDR1 and CDR2 are WNHNN and SYGVQD (reference sequence). In DNA form, the CDR3 reads TGCGCCAGCAGCCCCACTAGCGGCTCCTACAATGAGCAGTTCTTC. It yields the protein CASSPTSGSYNEQFF.

The chain joins TRBV27 to TRBJ2-3, with 12 bases fitting TRBD2. CDR1 is MNHEY and CDR2 is SMNVEV in the germline V gene (reference sequence). V lost 4 bases and J lost 7; bases outside the gene matches: 12. This CDR3 has 17 amino acids. The CDR3 DNA sequence: TGTGCCAGCAGTTCCAACTTACCTAGCGGGAGGGTGAATACGCAGTATTTT. Translation gives CASSSNLPSGRVNTQYF.

This rearrangement joins TRBV30 to TRBJ2-7; TRBD2 matches 7 bases. Losses at the gene ends were 3 bases for V and 6 bases for J; bases not matched to a gene: 14. CDR3 length: 15 amino acids. CDR1 GTSNPN and CDR2 SVGIG come from the germline V gene (reference sequence). CDR3 nucleotide sequence: TGTGCCTGGAGGGCTGGGGGGGAAGAATTTGGCGAGCAGTACTTC. It is translated as CAWRAGGEEFGEQYF.

This clone was picked up a small number of times. This chain uses TRBV28 with TRBJ2-5; 10 nucleotides match TRBD2. The CDR3 consists of 14 residues. CDR1 is MDHEN and CDR2 is SYDVKM in the germline V gene. The V segment lost 6 bases and the J segment 3 bases; nucleotides outside the gene matches: 4. The CDR3 is CASRGAGGKETQYF. CDR3 nucleotide sequence: TGTGCCAGCAGGGGAGCGGGAGGGAAAGAGACCCAGTACTTC.

This chain links TRBV19 with TRBJ2-1; 7 nucleotides agree with TRBD2. The CDR3 length is 19 residues. CDR1 is LNHDA and CDR2 is SQIVND in the germline V gene (reference sequence). J was trimmed by 2 bases and V by 3 bases; bases with no gene match: 16. CDR3 sequence reads: CASSMPPAFGGGPYNEQFF. CDR3 coding DNA: TGTGCCAGTAGTATGCCCCCCGCTTTTGGGGGAGGGCCCTACAATGAGCAGTTCTTC.

This clone appeared a single time. This chain joins TRBV7-2 and TRBJ2-5; 10 nucleotides match TRBD2. Germline CDR1 SGHTA, CDR2 FQGNSA. CDR3 size: 15 residues. After removal of 1 base from V and 2 bases from J, the junction contained 1 base not matched to a gene. In nucleotides, the CDR3 is TGTGCCAGCAGCTTAGTAGCGGGAGGACAAGAGACCCAGTACTTC. Protein product: CASSLVAGGQETQYF.

The table lists this clone with a count of one. The rearrangement uses TRBV18 and TRBJ2-3; TRBD2 aligns across 11 bases. This CDR3 comprises 16 residues. CDR1 and CDR2 (germline): KGHSH, LQKENI. With V trimmed by 5 bases and J by 5 bases, 9 bases remained unmatched. For the CDR3, the DNA is TGTGCCAGCTCATCGCTACTAGCGGGAGTGGAAGATACGCAGTATTTT. Its protein product is CASSSLLAGVEDTQYF.

This sequence joins TRBV11-2 and TRBJ2-7; no reliable D call. Looked up from germline, CDR1 is SGHAT and CDR2 is FQNNGV. The CDR3 is 15 amino acids. V lost 10 bases and J 2 bases, leaving 21 bases between the germline ends. The CDR3 nucleotides are TGTGCCACGGCCCGAGGCGGTTCAGCCACCTACGAGCAGTACTTC. This gives the protein CATARGGSATYEQYF.

This clone was seen a handful of times. V and J are TRBV27 and TRBJ2-1, with D perhaps matching TRBD2 (5 bases). The CDR3 length is 14 residues. Germline lookup yields CDR1 MNHEY and CDR2 SMNVEV (reference sequence). Trimming left V 4 bases short and J 0 bases short, with 7 bases between. The CDR3 bases are TGTGCCAGCAGTTCCGAGGGCTCCTACAATGAGCAGTTCTTC. The encoded protein is CASSSEGSYNEQFF.

The gene calls are TRBV7-9 and TRBJ1-1; maybe TRBD1 (5 bases). This CDR3 comprises 14 residues. V lost 0 bases and J 0 bases, leaving 5 bases between the germline ends. Germline V gene lookup returns CDR1 SEHNR and CDR2 FQNEAQ (reference sequence). DNA of the CDR3: TGTGCCAGCAGCTTAGCAGGGGTGAACACTGAAGCTTTCTTT. Protein sequence: CASSLAGVNTEAFF.

The chain links TRBV27 to TRBJ2-3; 12 bases are a match to TRBD2. Germline assignment: CDR1 MNHEY and CDR2 SMNVEV (reference sequence). The junction had 4 bases not matched to a gene; V was cut back by 5 bases and J by 1 base. This CDR3 comprises 16 residues. The CDR3 is CASSLWTSGGTDTQYF. In nucleotides, the CDR3 is TGTGCCAGCAGTCTCTGGACTAGCGGGGGCACAGATACGCAGTATTTT.

V is TRBV6-5 and J is TRBJ2-5; TRBD2 agrees at 9 bases. The CDR3 extends over 15 amino acids. V was pared by 0 bases and J by 7 bases, with 6 bases of the junction left unmatched. The germline gives CDR1 MNHEY, CDR2 SVGAGI. CDR3 coding DNA: TGTGCCAGCAGTTACTCGCGGGGGGGAGGGGGGACCCAGTACTTC. This gives the protein CASSYSRGGGGTQYF.

This clone was observed a handful of times. V gene TRBV6-1 combines with J gene TRBJ1-2; D gene uncertain. The V end was cut by 9 bases, the J end by 0 bases, with 8 bases between. This CDR3 comprises 12 residues. Germline V gene data show CDR1 as MNHNS and CDR2 as SASEGT. The CDR3 sequence: CASAGANYGYTF. The CDR3 DNA reads as TGTGCCAGTGCCGGGGCTAACTATGGCTACACCTTC.

The rearrangement uses TRBV2 and TRBJ2-7; 8 nucleotides line up with TRBD2. CDR1 is SNHLY and CDR2 is FYNNEI in the germline V gene. The V and J ends lost 7 bases and 5 bases, in that order; junction bases with no gene match: 16. The CDR3 has 16 residues. The CDR3 DNA reads as TGTGCCAGCAACCCAGCGGGTAGCGGGGTCAGACACGAGCAGTACTTC. This sequence encodes CASNPAGSGVRHEQYF.

V usage is TRBV19 and J usage is TRBJ1-2; the D gene is possibly TRBD1 (5 bases). The CDR3 loop spans 15 amino acids. Germline values: CDR1 LNHDA, CDR2 SQIVND (reference sequence). Trimming removed 5 bases from V and 3 bases from J, with 16 bases in between. CDR3 in amino acids: CASSPQVGLDYGYTF. In nucleotides, the CDR3 is TGTGCCAGTAGTCCACAGGTGGGCCTAGACTATGGCTACACCTTC.